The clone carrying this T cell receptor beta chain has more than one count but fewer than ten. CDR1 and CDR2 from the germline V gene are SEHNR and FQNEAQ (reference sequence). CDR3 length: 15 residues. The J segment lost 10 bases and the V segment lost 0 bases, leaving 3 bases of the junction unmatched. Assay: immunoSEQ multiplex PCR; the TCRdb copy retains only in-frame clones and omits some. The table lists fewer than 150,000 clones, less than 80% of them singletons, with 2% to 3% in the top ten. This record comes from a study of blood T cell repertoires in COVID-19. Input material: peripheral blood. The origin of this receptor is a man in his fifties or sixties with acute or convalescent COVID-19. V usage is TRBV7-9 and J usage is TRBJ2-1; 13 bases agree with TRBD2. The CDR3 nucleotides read TGTGCCAGCAGCTTAGCTGGGACTAGCGGGAACGAGCAGTTCTTC. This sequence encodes CASSLAGTSGNEQFF.